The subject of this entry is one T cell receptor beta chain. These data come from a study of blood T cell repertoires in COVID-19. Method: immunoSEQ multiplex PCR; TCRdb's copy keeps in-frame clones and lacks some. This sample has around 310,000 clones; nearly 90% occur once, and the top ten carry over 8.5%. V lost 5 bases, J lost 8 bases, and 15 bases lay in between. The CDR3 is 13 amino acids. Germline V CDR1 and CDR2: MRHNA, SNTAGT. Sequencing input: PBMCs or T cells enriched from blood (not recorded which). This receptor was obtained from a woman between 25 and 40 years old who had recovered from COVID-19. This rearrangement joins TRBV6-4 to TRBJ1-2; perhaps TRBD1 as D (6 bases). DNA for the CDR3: TGTGCCAGCAGTAGACAGGTCGGAGTGGGCTACACCTTC. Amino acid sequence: CASSRQVGVGYTF.